This note documents a single T cell receptor (beta chain) sequence. Per germline, CDR1 SGHRS and CDR2 YFSETQ. This CDR3 is 14 amino acids long. Using the 5' RACE reads, TCRdb records one entry per CDR3 protein without DNA. The sample data list about 460,000 distinct CDR3 sequences. This sample was included in a study of T cells expressing NK-cell markers. The V call is TRBV5-1, the J call TRBJ1-6; TCRdb indicates TRBD1, and absent DNA this call remains unverified. This receptor was obtained from a woman aged 45-65 years in good health. The source material was blood T cells: a sorted CD56 or NKG2C T cell subset, CD4+ or CD8+ T cells, or bulk PBMC T cells (not recorded which). This CDR3 reads CASRSDSLNSPLHF.